This T cell receptor (beta chain) was identified in a study of cytomegalovirus exposure and HLA in healthy donors. Broader study findings: Reportedly, TCR beta sequences accurately predicted HLA-A and HLA-B alleles in most subjects.

Concerning this clone: The antigen remains undetermined.

Primers: 60 Vbeta forward and 13 Jbeta reverse. Measured with immunoSEQ multiplex PCR; TCRdb has only the in-frame clones, and not every one. The clone table shows 70,000 to 100,000 clones, with the ten largest holding roughly 6%. With 10 bases removed from V and 7 bases from J, the gap between germline ends came to 13 bases. The CDR3 is 12 amino acids. Germline lookup yields CDR1 MDHEN and CDR2 SYDVKM. These donors, healthy bone marrow donors, were studied. The J gene is TRBJ1-4, the V gene TRBV28, with TRBD1 as a possible D gene (6 bases). The sequence was collected from a girl aged 5 to 17 in good health and CMV-seropositive. Sequenced input: PBMCs. CDR3 residues: CATRQEGEKLFF. The CDR3 DNA follows: TGTGCCACCCGACAGGAAGGTGAAAAACTGTTTTTT.